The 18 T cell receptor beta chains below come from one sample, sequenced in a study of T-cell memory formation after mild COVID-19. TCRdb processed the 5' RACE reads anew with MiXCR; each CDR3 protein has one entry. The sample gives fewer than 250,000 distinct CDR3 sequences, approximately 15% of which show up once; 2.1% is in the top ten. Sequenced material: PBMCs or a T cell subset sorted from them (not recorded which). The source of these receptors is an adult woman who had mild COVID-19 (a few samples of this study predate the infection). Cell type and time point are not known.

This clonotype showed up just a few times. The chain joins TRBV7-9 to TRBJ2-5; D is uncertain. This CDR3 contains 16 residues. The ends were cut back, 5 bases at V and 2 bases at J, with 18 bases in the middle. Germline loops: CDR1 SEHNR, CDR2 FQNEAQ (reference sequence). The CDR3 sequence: CASSPSRWQLQETQYF. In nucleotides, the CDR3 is TGTGCCAGCAGCCCAAGTAGGTGGCAGCTACAAGAGACCCAGTACTTC.

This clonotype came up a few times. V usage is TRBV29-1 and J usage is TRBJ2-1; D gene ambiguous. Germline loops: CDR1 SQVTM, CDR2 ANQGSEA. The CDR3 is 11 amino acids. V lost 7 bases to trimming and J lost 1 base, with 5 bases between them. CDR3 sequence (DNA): TGCAGCGCCGAATCCTACAATGAGCAGTTCTTC. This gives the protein CSAESYNEQFF.

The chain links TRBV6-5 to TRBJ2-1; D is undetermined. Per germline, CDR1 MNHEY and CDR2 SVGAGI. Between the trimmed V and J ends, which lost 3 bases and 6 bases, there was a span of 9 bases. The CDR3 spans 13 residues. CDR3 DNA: TGTGCCAGCAGTTATAGAACCCCCAATGAGCAGTTCTTC. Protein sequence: CASSYRTPNEQFF.

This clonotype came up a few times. CDR3 sequence: CASSPDTF. As DNA, the CDR3 is TGTGCCAGCAGCCCCGATACCTTC. The V call is TRBV11-2, the J call TRBJ1-2; D unresolved. The CDR3 is 8 amino acids. The V gene lost 5 bases and the J gene lost 14 bases, with 6 bases spanning the gap. Germline lookup yields CDR1 SGHAT and CDR2 FQNNGV.

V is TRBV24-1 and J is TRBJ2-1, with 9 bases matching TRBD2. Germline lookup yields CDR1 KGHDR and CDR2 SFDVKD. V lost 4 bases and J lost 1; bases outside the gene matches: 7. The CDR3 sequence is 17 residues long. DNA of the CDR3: TGTGCCACCAGTGACTGGGGGCGGGAGGGGTCCTACAATGAGCAGTTCTTC. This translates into CATSDWGREGSYNEQFF.

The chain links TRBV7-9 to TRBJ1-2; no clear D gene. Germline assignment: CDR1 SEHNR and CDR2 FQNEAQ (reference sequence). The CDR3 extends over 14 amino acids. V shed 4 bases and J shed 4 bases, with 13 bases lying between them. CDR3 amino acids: CASSSPGAPYGYTF. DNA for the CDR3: TGTGCCAGCAGCTCCCCCGGAGCGCCCTATGGCTACACCTTC.

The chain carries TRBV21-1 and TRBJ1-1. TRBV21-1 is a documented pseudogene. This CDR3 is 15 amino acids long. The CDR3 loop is CASSKVKGLVTEAFF. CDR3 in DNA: TGTGCCAGCAGCAAAGTGAAGGGACTTGTCACTGAAGCTTTCTTT.

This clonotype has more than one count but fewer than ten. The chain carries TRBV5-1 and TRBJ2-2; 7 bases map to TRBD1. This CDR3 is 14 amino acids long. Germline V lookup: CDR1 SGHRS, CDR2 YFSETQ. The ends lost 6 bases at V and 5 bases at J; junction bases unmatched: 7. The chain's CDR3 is CASKWDSTTGELFF. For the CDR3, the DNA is TGCGCCAGCAAATGGGACAGTACGACCGGGGAGCTGTTTTTT.

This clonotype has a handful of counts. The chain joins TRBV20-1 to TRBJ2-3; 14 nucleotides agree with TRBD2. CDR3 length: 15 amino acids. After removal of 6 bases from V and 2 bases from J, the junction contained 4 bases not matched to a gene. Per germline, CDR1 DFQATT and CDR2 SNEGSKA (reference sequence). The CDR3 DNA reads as TGCAGTGCGCCGGGACTAGCGGGGGCCACAGATACGCAGTATTTT. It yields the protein CSAPGLAGATDTQYF.

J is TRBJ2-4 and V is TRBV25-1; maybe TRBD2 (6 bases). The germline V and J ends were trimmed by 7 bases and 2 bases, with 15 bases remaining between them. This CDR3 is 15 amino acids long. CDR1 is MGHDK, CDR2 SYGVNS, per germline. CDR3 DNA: TGTGCCAGCAAATGGGGGGTCTCCCCCAAAAACATTCAGTACTTC. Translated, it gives CASKWGVSPKNIQYF. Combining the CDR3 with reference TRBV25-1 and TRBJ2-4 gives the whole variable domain EADIYQTPRYLVIGTGKKITLECSQTMGHDKMYWYQQDPGMELHLIHYSYGVNSTEKGDLSSESTVSRIRTEHFPLTLESARPSHTSQYLCASKWGVSPKNIQYFGAGTRLSVL.

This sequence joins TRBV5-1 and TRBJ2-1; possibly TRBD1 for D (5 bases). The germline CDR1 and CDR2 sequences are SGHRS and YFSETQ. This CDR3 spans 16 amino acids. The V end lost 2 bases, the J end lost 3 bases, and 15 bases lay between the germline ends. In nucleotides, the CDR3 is TGCGCCAGCAGCTTTGGGGCAGACGTATACTACAATGAGCAGTTCTTC. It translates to CASSFGADVYYNEQFF.

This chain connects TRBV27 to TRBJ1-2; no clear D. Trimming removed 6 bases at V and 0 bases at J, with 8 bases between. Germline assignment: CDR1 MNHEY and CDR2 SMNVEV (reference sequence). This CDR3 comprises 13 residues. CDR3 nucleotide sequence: TGTGCCAGCAGCCTGAGTTCTAACTATGGCTACACCTTC. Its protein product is CASSLSSNYGYTF.

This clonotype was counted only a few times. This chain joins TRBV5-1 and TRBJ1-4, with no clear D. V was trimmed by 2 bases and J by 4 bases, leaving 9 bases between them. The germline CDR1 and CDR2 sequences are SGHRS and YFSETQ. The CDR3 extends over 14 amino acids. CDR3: CASSLSQVNEKLFF. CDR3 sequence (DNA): TGCGCCAGCAGCTTATCTCAGGTTAATGAAAAACTGTTTTTT.

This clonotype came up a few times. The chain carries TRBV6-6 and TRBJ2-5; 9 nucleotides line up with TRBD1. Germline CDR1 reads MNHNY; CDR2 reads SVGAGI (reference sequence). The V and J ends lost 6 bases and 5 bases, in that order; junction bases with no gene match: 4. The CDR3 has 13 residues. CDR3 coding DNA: TGTGCCAGCAGCAGGACAGGGGCGGAGACCCAGTACTTC. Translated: CASSRTGAETQYF.

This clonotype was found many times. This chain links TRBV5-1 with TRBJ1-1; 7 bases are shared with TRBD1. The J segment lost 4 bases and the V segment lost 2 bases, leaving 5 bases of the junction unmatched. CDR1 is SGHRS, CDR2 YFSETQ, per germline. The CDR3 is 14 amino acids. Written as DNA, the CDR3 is TGCGCCAGCAGCTTAAGACAGGGTAGCACTGAAGCTTTCTTT. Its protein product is CASSLRQGSTEAFF.

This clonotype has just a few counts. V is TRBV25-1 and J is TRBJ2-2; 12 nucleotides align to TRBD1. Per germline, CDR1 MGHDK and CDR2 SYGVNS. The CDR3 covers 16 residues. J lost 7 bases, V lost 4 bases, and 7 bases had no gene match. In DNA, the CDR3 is TGTGCCAGCAGTGCTAGGGGACAGGGGGCGGTCGGGGAGCTGTTTTTT. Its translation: CASSARGQGAVGELFF. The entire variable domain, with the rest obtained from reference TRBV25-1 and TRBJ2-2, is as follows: EADIYQTPRYLVIGTGKKITLECSQTMGHDKMYWYQQDPGMELHLIHYSYGVNSTEKGDLSSESTVSRIRTEHFPLTLESARPSHTSQYLCASSARGQGAVGELFFGEGSRLTVL.

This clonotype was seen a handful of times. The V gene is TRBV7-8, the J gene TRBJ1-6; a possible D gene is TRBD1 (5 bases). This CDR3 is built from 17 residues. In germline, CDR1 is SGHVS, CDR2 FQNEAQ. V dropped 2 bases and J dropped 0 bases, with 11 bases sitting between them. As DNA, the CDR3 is TGTGCCAGCAGCTTACCGACAGTGAGCTCCTATAATTCACCCCTCCACTTT. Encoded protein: CASSLPTVSSYNSPLHF.

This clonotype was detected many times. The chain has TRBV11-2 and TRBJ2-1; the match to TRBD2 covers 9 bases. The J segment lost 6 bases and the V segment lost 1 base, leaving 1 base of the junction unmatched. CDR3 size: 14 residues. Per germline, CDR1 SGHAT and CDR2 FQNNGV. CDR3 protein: CASSLGTSANEQFF. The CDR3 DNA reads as TGTGCCAGCAGCTTAGGGACTAGCGCCAATGAGCAGTTCTTC.